Reported below is one TCR beta chain. Its antigen remains unidentified. These data belong to a study of CXCR3-negative and CXCR3-positive naive CD8 T cells. General study results and limits: TRB CDR3s were more hydrophobic in CXCR3-positive than in CXCR3-negative naive cells.

At 300,000 cells each, triplicate sorts were carried out for each CD8+ T cell subset. The CDR3 consists of 15 residues. Germline CDR1 SGHKS, CDR2 YYEKEE (reference sequence). In preparing the TRB cDNA libraries, 5' RACE with UMI labels was used. With the 5' RACE reads reprocessed, TCRdb shows one record per CDR3 protein and no DNA. The sample has around 140,000 distinct CDR3 sequences; the top ten hold around 0.37%. The chain couples TRBV5-5 to TRBJ2-7; no DNA is available, so the TRBD2 call from TCRdb remains unchecked. The sequence derives from a human donor in good health. Some clones in this sample may be carry-over from other donors' samples. The sample consisted of naive CXCR3+ CD8+ T cells from blood. Stated subset: CD45RO-CCR7+CD27+CD95- naive CD8+ T cells expressing CXCR3 (TNR3+). This CDR3 is CASSFTSGRPYEQYF. Based on the CDR3 plus reference TRBV5-5 and TRBJ2-7, the full variable domain is DAGVTQSPTHLIKTRGQQVTLRCSPISGHKSVSWYQQVLGQGPQFIFQYYEKEERGRGNFPDRFSARQFPNYSSELNVNALLLGDSALYLCASSFTSGRPYEQYFGPGTRLTVT.